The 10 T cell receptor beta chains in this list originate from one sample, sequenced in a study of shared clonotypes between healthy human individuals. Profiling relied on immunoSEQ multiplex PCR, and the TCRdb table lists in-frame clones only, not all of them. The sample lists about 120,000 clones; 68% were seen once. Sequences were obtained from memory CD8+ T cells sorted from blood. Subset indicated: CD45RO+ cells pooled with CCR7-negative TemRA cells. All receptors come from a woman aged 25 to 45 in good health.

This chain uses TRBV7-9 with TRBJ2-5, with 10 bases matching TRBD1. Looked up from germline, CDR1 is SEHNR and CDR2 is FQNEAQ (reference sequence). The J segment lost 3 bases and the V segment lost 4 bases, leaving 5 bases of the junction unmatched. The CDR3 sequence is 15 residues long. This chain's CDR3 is CASSSRGTGEETQYF. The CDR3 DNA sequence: TGTGCCAGCAGCTCCCGGGGGACAGGGGAAGAGACCCAGTACTTC.

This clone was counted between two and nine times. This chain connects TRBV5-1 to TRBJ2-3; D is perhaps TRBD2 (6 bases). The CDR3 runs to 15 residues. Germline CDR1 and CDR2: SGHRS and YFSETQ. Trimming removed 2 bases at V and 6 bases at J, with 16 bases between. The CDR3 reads CASSFGTGETDTQYF. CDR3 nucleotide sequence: TGCGCCAGCAGCTTCGGGACGGGAGAGACGGATACGCAGTATTTT.

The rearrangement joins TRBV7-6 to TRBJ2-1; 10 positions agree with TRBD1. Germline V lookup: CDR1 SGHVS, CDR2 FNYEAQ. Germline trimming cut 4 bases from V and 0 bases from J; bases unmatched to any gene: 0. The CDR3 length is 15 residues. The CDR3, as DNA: TGTGCCAGCAGCTGGGACAGGGGCTCCTACAATGAGCAGTTCTTC. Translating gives CASSWDRGSYNEQFF.

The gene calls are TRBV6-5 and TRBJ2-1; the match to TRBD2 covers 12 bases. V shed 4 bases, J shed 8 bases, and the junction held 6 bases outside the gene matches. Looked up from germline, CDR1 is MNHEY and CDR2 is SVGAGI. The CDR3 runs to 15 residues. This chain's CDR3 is CASSSTSGSAHEQFF. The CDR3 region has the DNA TGTGCCAGCAGTTCGACTAGCGGGAGCGCACATGAGCAGTTCTTC.

The CDR3 DNA follows: TGTGCCAGCAGCTTAGAAAGGAATCGCGGGAGAAACGAGCAGTACTTC. Translation gives CASSLERNRGRNEQYF. V and J are TRBV7-9 and TRBJ2-7; 7 bases are shared with TRBD2. The germline CDR1 and CDR2 sequences are SEHNR and FQNEAQ (reference sequence). There are 16 residues in the CDR3. Unmatched junction bases numbered 11, after V lost 1 base and J lost 5 bases.

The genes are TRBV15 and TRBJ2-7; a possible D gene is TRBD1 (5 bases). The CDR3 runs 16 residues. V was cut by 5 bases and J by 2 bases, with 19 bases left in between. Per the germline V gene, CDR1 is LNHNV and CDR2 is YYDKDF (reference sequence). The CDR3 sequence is CATSAHKGPDPYEQYF. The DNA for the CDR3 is TGTGCCACCAGCGCCCACAAGGGGCCAGACCCCTACGAGCAGTACTTC.

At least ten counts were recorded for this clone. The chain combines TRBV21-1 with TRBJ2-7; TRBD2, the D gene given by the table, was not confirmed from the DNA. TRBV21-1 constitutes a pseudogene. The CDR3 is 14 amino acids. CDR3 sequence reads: CASSKASGGDEQYF. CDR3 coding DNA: TGTGCCAGCAGCAAAGCGTCGGGTGGCGACGAGCAGTACTTC.

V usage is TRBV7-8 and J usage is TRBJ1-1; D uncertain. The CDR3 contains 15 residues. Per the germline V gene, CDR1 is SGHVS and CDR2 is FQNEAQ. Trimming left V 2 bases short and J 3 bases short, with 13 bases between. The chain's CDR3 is CASSLTSPGDTEAFF. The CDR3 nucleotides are TGTGCCAGCAGCTTAACTTCTCCGGGAGACACTGAAGCTTTCTTT.

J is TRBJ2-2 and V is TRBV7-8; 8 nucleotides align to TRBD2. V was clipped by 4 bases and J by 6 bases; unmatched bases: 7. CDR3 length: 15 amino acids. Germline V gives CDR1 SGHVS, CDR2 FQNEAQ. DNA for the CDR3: TGTGCCAGCAGCTCCCAAGCGGGAGAGGCCGGGGAGCTGTTTTTT. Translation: CASSSQAGEAGELFF.

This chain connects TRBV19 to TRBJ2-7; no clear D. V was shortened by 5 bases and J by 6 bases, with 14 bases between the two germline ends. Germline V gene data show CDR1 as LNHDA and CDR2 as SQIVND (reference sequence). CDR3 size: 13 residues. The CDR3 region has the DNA TGTGCCAGTAGTCTTGGCCACGCCACCGAGCAGTACTTC. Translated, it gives CASSLGHATEQYF. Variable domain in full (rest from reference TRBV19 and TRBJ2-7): DGGITQSPKYLFRKEGQNVTLSCEQNLNHDAMYWYRQDPGQGLRLIYYSQIVNDFQKGDIAEGYSVSREKKESFPLTVTSAQKNPTAFYLCASSLGHATEQYFGPGTRLTVT.